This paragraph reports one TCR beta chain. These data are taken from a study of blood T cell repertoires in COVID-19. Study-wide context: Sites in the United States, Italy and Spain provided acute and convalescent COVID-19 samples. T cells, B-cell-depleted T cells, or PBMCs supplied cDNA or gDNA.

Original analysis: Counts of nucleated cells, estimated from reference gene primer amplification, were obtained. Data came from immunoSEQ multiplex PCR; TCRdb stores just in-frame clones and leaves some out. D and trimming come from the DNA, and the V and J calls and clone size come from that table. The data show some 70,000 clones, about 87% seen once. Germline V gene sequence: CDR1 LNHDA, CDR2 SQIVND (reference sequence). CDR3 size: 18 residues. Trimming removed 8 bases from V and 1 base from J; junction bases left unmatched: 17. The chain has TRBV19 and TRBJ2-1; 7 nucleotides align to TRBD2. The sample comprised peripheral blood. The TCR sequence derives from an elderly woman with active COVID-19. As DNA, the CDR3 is TGTGCCAGTCACTGTGAAGGGTACCGCGGGAGTTCCTACAATGAGCAGTTCTTC. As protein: CASHCEGYRGSSYNEQFF.